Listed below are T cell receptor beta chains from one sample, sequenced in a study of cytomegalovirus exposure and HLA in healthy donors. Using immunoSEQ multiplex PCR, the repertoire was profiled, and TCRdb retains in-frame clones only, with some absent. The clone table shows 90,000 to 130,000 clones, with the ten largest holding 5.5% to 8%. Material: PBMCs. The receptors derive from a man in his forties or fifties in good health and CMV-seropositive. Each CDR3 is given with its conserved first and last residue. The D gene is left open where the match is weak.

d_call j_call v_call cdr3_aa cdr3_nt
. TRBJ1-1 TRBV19 CASSIAGVGNTEAFF TGTGCCAGTAGTATCGCAGGGGTCGGGAACACTGAAGCTTTCTTT
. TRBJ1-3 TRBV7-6 CASSLSQGNTIYF TGTGCCAGCAGCTTATCACAGGGAAACACCATATATTTT
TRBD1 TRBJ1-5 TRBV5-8 CASSSRGTVSNQPQHF TGTGCCAGCAGCTCCCGTGGGACAGTTAGCAATCAGCCCCAGCATTTT
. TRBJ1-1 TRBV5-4 CASSLGRGGWGTEAFF TGTGCCAGCAGCTTAGGGCGAGGGGGATGGGGCACTGAAGCTTTCTTT
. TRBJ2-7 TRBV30 CAWTLPTSGSYEQYF TGTGCCTGGACTCTCCCCACGAGCGGATCCTACGAGCAGTACTTC
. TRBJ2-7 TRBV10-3 CAISHHTSSYEQYF TGTGCCATCAGCCATCACACTAGCTCCTACGAGCAGTACTTC
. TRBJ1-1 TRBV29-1 CSVEQGPWDTEAFF TGCAGCGTTGAGCAGGGGCCATGGGACACTGAAGCTTTCTTT
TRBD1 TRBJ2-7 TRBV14 CASSQERKTGAPYEQYF TGTGCCAGCAGCCAAGAACGTAAGACAGGGGCTCCGTACGAGCAGTACTTC
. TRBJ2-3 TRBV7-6 CASSLLSGSTDTQYF TGTGCCAGCAGCTTATTGTCGGGAAGTACAGATACGCAGTATTTT
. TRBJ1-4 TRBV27 CASSLAGVGEKLFF TGTGCCAGCAGTTTAGCGGGAGTGGGTGAAAAACTGTTTTTT
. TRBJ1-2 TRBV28 CASSMSMKSGYTF TGTGCCAGCTCAATGAGTATGAAATCTGGCTACACCTTC
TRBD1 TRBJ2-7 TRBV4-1 CASSKPGQTYEQYF TGCGCCAGCAGCAAGCCGGGACAGACCTACGAGCAGTACTTC
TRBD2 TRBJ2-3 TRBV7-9 CASSILAESTDTQYF TGTGCCAGCAGTATACTAGCGGAGAGCACAGATACGCAGTATTTT
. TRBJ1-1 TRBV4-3 CASSQVGANTEAFF TGCGCCAGCAGCCAAGTGGGCGCGAACACTGAAGCTTTCTTT
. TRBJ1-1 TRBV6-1 CASRVVGGSGTEAFF TGTGCCAGCAGGGTGGTGGGTGGGAGTGGGACTGAAGCTTTCTTT
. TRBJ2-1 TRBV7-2 CASSLVRSSYNEQFF TGTGCCAGCAGCTTAGTACGGAGCTCCTACAATGAGCAGTTCTTC
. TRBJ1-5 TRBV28 CASSFGVNQPQHF TGTGCCAGCAGTTTTGGAGTCAATCAGCCCCAGCATTTT
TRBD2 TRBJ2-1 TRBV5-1 CASSLDSFLAGNEQFF TGCGCCAGCAGCTTGGATAGTTTCCTAGCGGGGAATGAGCAGTTCTTC
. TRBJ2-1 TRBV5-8 CASSWTFSYNEQFF TGTGCCAGCAGCTGGACTTTTTCCTACAATGAGCAGTTCTTC
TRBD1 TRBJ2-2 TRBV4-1 CASREDRVGGELFF TGCGCCAGCAGAGAAGACAGGGTGGGCGGGGAGCTGTTTTTT
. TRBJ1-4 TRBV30 CAWSYAGEKLFF TGTGCCTGGAGTTACGCGGGTGAAAAACTGTTTTTT
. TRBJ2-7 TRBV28 CASSQIERHYEQYF TGTGCCAGCAGCCAAATTGAGCGGCACTACGAGCAGTACTTC
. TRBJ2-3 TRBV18 CASSLGAADTQYF TGTGCCAGCTCCCTAGGGGCTGCAGATACGCAGTATTTT
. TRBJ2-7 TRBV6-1 CASNHRRGYEQYF TGTGCCAGCAATCATCGTCGCGGCTACGAGCAGTACTTC
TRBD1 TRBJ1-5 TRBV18 CASSGTENQPQHF TGTGCCAGCTCCGGGACAGAAAATCAGCCCCAGCATTTT
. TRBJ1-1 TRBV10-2 CASSVGLNTEAFF TGCGCCAGCAGTGTGGGCCTGAACACTGAAGCTTTCTTT
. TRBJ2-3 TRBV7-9 CASSSLADTQYF TGTGCCAGCAGCTCCCTAGCAGATACGCAGTATTTT
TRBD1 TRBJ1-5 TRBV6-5 CASRDGTGAQPQHF TGTGCCAGCAGGGACGGGACAGGGGCTCAGCCCCAGCATTTT
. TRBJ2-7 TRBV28 CASSLGGTRRYEQYF TGTGCCAGCAGTTTGGGCGGGACTCGGAGGTACGAGCAGTACTTC